The T cell receptor (beta chain) under discussion was sequenced for a study of a mutant IDH1 vaccine in newly diagnosed glioma. The time point was: week 47, end of study. What each vaccine dose contained was 300 ug of mutant IDH1 20-mer peptide, accompanied by topical imiquimod. Trimming shortened V by 0 bases and J by 1 base, and 7 bases separated the two germline ends. This CDR3 has 14 residues. The germline gives CDR1 SGHTS, CDR2 YDEGEE. Libraries were prepared by immunoSEQ multiplex PCR; TCRdb keeps only in-frame clonotypes and omits some of them. This sample carries about 34,000 clones, approximately 90% of them seen once, and the ten largest clones take more than 10%. This clone was observed a single time. No antigen is known for it.

The material sequenced was PBMCs, taken from a glioma patient whose treatment included an IDH1 peptide vaccine. The chain recombines TRBV5-8 with TRBJ2-5; D is perhaps TRBD2 (6 bases). The receptor was isolated from a woman aged 30 to 39 with glioma. The CDR3 reads CASSLDGGQETQYF. In nucleotides, the CDR3 is TGTGCCAGCAGCTTGGACGGGGGCCAAGAGACCCAGTACTTC. Supplemented by reference TRBV5-8 and TRBJ2-5, the full variable domain reads EAGVTQSPTHLIKTRGQQATLRCSPISGHTSVYWYQQALGLGLQFLLWYDEGEERNRGNFPPRFSGRQFPNYSSELNVNALELEDSALYLCASSLDGGQETQYFGPGTRLLVL.